This T cell receptor beta chain derives from a study of cytomegalovirus exposure and HLA in healthy donors. The table lists this clone with a few counts. Its antigen is as yet unknown. Additional DNA sequences in this sample encode the identical CDR3. General observations from the study: TCR sequences were mostly rare, though some public TCRs occurred in many donors. Certain indistinguishable V segments, among them TRBV6-2 and TRBV6-3, were excluded. In a later analysis, TCR beta V- and J-gene trimming was associated with a missense DCLRE1C variant. In a later analysis, CMV-associated beta chains were mostly HLA-associated, it appeared.

CDR1 MNHEY and CDR2 SVGAGI come from the germline V gene. There are 15 residues in the CDR3. V was pared by 4 bases and J by 3 bases, with 9 bases of the junction left unmatched. The study ran its PCR with 60 Vbeta and 13 Jbeta primers. Only in-frame clones appear in the TCRdb table, and some are missing; sequencing was by immunoSEQ multiplex PCR. The sample lists over 130,000 clones; more than 60% were seen once. The receptor comes from a woman aged 55-70 years in good health and CMV-seronegative. The sample comprised PBMCs. The chain carries TRBV6-5 and TRBJ2-7, with 7 nucleotides matching TRBD1. The CDR3 is CASSSNPGQSYEQYF. The CDR3 region has the DNA TGTGCCAGCAGTTCAAATCCGGGACAGAGCTACGAGCAGTACTTC.